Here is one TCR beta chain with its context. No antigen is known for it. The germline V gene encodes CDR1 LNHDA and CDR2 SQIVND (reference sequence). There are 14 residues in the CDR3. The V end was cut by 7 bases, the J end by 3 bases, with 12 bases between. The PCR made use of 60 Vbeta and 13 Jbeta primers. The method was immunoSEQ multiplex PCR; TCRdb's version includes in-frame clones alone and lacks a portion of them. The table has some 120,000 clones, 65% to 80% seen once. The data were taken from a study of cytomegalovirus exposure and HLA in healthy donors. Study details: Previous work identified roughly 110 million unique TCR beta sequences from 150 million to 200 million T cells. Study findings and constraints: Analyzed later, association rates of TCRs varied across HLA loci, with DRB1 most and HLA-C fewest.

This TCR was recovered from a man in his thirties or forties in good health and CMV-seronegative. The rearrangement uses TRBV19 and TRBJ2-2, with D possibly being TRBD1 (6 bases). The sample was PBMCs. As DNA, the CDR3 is TGTGCCAGTACCGACAGGATCTACACCGGGGAGCTGTTTTTT. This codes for CASTDRIYTGELFF.